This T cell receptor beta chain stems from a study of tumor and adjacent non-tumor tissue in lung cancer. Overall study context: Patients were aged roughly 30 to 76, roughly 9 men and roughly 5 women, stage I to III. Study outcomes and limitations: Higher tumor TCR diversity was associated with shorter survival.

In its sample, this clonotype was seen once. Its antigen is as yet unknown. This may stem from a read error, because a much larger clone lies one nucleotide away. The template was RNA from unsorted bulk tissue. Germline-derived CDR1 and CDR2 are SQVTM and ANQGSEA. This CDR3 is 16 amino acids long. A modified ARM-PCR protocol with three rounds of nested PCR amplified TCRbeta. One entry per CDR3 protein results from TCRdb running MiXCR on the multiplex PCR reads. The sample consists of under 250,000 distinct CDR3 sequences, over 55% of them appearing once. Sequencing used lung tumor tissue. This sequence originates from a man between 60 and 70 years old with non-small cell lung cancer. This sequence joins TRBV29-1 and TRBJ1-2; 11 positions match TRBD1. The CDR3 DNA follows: TGCAGCGTTCCCAGCGGACAGGGGGCGAATAACTATAGCTACACCTTC. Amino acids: CSVPSGQGANNYSYTF. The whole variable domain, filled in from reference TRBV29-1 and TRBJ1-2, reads SAVISQKPSRDICQRGTSLTIQCQVDSQVTMMFWYRQQPGQSLTLIATANQGSEATYESGFVIDKFPISRPNLTFSTLTVSNMSPEDSSIYLCSVPSGQGANNYSYTFGSGTRLTVV.